This T cell receptor beta chain was captured by sequencing in a study of CD8+ T cells in alopecia areata (dated by TCRdb to 2016 to 2019). As for the study more broadly: The treated patients, all with moderate-to-severe alopecia areata, were enrolled in an open-label pilot trial of oral tofacitinib given at 5 to 10 mg twice daily. Human TCRbeta sequencing covered scalp tissue and sorted CD4+ and CD8+ peripheral blood T cells from patchy and totalis/universalis alopecia areata patients and healthy controls. Biopsies were taken from tofacitinib-treated patients at baseline and again at 4 and 24 weeks into treatment, and several of those patients also had a later scalp biopsy. RNA was obtained with the PAXgene miRNA kit for fixed scalp, the miRNeasy kit for PBMCs, and the RNeasy kit for mouse skin. Disease severity in treated patients was measured with the SALT score, which quantifies the percentage of affected scalp surface area. Scalp clonality was compared across normal scalp (n=4), patchy alopecia areata scalp (n=8), and alopecia totalis/universalis scalp (n=8). High-throughput TCRbeta sequencing was used to examine T cell clonal expansion in alopecia areata in both the C3H/HeJ mouse model and human patients. TCRbeta CDR3 regions were amplified by immunoSEQ multiplex PCR with 35 Vbeta forward and 13 Jbeta reverse primers. Patients stayed on tofacitinib for 6 to 18 months and then had 6 months of follow-up off drug so that delayed response and recurrence could be assessed. Broader findings and caveats from the paper: Compared with normal scalp, lesional scalp had higher clonality and more expanded CD8+ clones, particularly in alopecia totalis/universalis, a pattern that suggests antigenic drive. TCR sequences shared between patients were less clear than in mice, possibly partly because of HLA diversity in the patient population. Resident alphabeta T cells in normal human skin are also sequenced, complicating scalp TCR repertoire analysis, unlike mouse skin dominated by gammadelta T cells. During tofacitinib treatment, many expanded lesional clones remained in scalp and blood, and this persistence may partly explain relapse after treatment is stopped. Tofacitinib significantly lowered scalp clonality and the number of expanded CD8+ clones among the top 100 scalp clones. Because the treated cohort was small and had just a single nonresponder, larger studies are needed to establish links between baseline CD8+ expansion and response.

CDR1 and CDR2 were assigned from the germline V gene as MDHEN and SYDVKM. The CDR3, cysteine through phenylalanine, is 13 amino acids long. Left in the record is the CDR3 DNA by itself, 39 bases read in frame from the first base. Between the V and J ends, shortened by 5 bases and 4 bases respectively, the junction contains 11 bases. Points on this clone: It lacks a known antigen. The record has no base qualities; no much larger clone is one base away.

Library preparation was by the immunoSEQ multiplex PCR assay. RNA was extracted from all samples and reverse transcribed into cDNA as template for TCR sequencing. First-strand cDNA was synthesized with SuperScript III using a 2:1 mix of oligo-dT and random hexamers. A synthetic immune receptor repertoire was used to gauge amplification bias, and whatever bias remained was removed computationally. In the source study's methods: After raw reads were preprocessed to remove errors, the CDR3 was defined following IMGT conventions as running from the conserved cysteine to phenylalanine. Clonality was calculated as 1 minus Shannon entropy normalized by log2 of the number of productive unique TCRs. Scalp TCRbeta sequences were cross-referenced with sorted blood CD4 and CD8 repertoires so that the CD4 or CD8 identity of scalp clones could be inferred. TCRdb took this table from immuneACCESS and kept in-frame rearrangements with V and J called. Such tables lack part of the clones; where checked against another copy, unresolved V genes explain under half of the gap, and the rest is unexplained. For V, J and clone size, that table is used; D and trimming come from the DNA. This sample holds roughly 60,000 clones; 35% to 55% were observed only once. Around 20% of the sample comes from the top ten.

This sample's treatment or condition label indicates: oral pan-JAK inhibitor, 5-10 mg twice daily. Lesional scalp punch biopsies and peripheral blood were collected from alopecia areata patients. PBMCs were isolated by density centrifugation and stained for CD3, CD4 and CD8, and CD4+ and CD8+ T cells were sorted on a FACSAria. This clonotype originated in a human donor with alopecia areata. Recombination joined TRBV28 with TRBJ2-5, with no reliable assignment of the D segment. This specimen consisted of CD8+ T cells sorted from blood, obtained between weeks 36 and 40, from a patient treated with tofacitinib. The nucleotides read TGTGCCAGCAGTGCGACGGAGTTAGAGACCCAGTACTTC. This gives the protein CASSATELETQYF.